One sample yielded the 21 T cell receptor beta chains listed below, sequenced in a study of T cell responses to AZD1222 COVID-19 vaccine. Generated by immunoSEQ multiplex PCR, the TCRdb table keeps only in-frame clones and is missing some. The sample has fewer than 150,000 clones, 93% seen once. Sample: peripheral blood, taken on day 0 of AZD1222 vaccination. The receptor source for this set is an adult in good health.

This clone was detected only once. Other DNA sequences in this sample translate to the same CDR3. The rearrangement links TRBV18 to TRBJ1-5; the D is unclear. CDR1 is KGHSH and CDR2 is LQKENI in the germline V gene. Between the trimmed V and J ends, which lost 3 bases and 5 bases, there was a span of 8 bases. This CDR3 contains 13 residues. CDR3 amino acids: CASSPDGHQPQHF. CDR3 in DNA: TGTGCCAGCTCACCGGACGGGCATCAGCCCCAGCATTTT.

The gene calls are TRBV5-1 and TRBJ2-5; 10 bases match TRBD1. Germline V gives CDR1 SGHRS, CDR2 YFSETQ. V was clipped by 3 bases and J by 3 bases; unmatched bases: 2. The CDR3 runs to 14 residues. The chain's CDR3 is CASSWGTGEETQYF. The CDR3, as DNA: TGCGCCAGCAGCTGGGGGACAGGGGAAGAGACCCAGTACTTC.

The V and J genes are TRBV5-6 and TRBJ2-5; 8 positions agree with TRBD1. The J segment lost 6 bases and the V segment lost 0 bases, leaving 16 bases of the junction unmatched. The germline CDR1 and CDR2 sequences are SGHDT and YYEEEE. The CDR3 is made up of 18 amino acids. The CDR3 DNA reads TGTGCCAGCAGCTTGGGACTAGTGTATCAGGGGGCGCCGAAGACCCAGTACTTC. Translated, it gives CASSLGLVYQGAPKTQYF.

The CDR3 nucleotides are TGTGCCAGCAGCTTAGCGGGGGGCTATAGCAATCAGCCCCAGCATTTT. It is translated as CASSLAGGYSNQPQHF. This rearrangement joins TRBV7-2 to TRBJ1-5, with D possibly TRBD1 on 6 matching bases. Germline lookup yields CDR1 SGHTA and CDR2 FQGNSA. CDR3 length equals 16 residues. V was trimmed by 0 bases and J by 0 bases, leaving 9 bases between them.

This rearrangement joins TRBV6-4 to TRBJ2-1; the D is unclear. The CDR3 contains 13 residues. CDR1 MRHNA and CDR2 SNTAGT come from the germline V gene. V shed 2 bases and J shed 4 bases, with 6 bases lying between them. The CDR3 coding sequence is TGTGCCAGCAGTGACGGATGGTACAATGAGCAGTTCTTC. As protein: CASSDGWYNEQFF.

In its sample, this clone was seen a few times. This chain links TRBV9 with TRBJ1-1; D remains ambiguous. V was pared by 3 bases and J by 0 bases, with 6 bases between. Germline CDR1 reads SGDLS; CDR2 reads YYNGEE. The length of the CDR3 is 13 residues. The CDR3 DNA reads as TGTGCCAGCAGCGAATTCATGAACACTGAAGCTTTCTTT. It translates to CASSEFMNTEAFF.

This clone is a singleton in its sample. V gene TRBV7-3 combines with J gene TRBJ1-1; 8 nucleotides match TRBD1. The CDR3 is made up of 15 amino acids. CDR1 is SGHTA, CDR2 FQGTGA, per germline. The V and J ends lost 6 bases and 1 base, in that order; junction bases with no gene match: 7. The CDR3 DNA follows: TGTGCCAGCAGGACCAATGGACAGGGGAACACTGAAGCTTTCTTT. Its protein is CASRTNGQGNTEAFF.

CDR3 sequence: CASSGGRSRTGELFF. The CDR3 region has the DNA TGTGCCAGCAGTGGGGGACGGTCGAGGACCGGGGAGCTGTTTTTT. The J gene is TRBJ2-2, the V gene TRBV2; D tentatively fits TRBD1 or TRBD2 (5 bases each). The CDR3 runs to 15 residues. With 4 bases removed from V and 5 bases from J, the gap between germline ends came to 14 bases. Germline CDR1 is SNHLY and CDR2 is FYNNEI.

In its sample, this clone was seen once. CDR3 in amino acids: CASSHRVAGHTDTQYF. The CDR3 DNA sequence: TGTGCCAGCAGCCATCGAGTAGCGGGACACACAGATACGCAGTATTTT. The chain recombines TRBV4-2 with TRBJ2-3, with TRBD2 matching 8 bases. The V segment lost 3 bases and the J segment 2 bases; nucleotides outside the gene matches: 7. Per germline, CDR1 LGHNA and CDR2 YNFKEQ. The CDR3 has 16 residues.

This chain connects TRBV2 to TRBJ1-1; TRBD1 is a possible D gene (5 bases). The CDR3 runs to 13 residues. CDR1 is SNHLY and CDR2 is FYNNEI in the germline V gene. V was trimmed by 3 bases and J by 5 bases, leaving 10 bases between them. In nucleotides, the CDR3 is TGTGCCAGCAGTGAGCGGGGGGGAACTGAAGCTTTCTTT. Its protein product is CASSERGGTEAFF.

The chain carries TRBV5-8 and TRBJ1-2, with TRBD1 identical over 7 bases. The CDR3 is made up of 15 amino acids. Germline V gene data show CDR1 as SGHTS and CDR2 as YDEGEE. The V segment lost 2 bases and the J segment 5 bases; nucleotides outside the gene matches: 9. CDR3 coding DNA: TGTGCCAGCAGCTTACGAATAGGGACAGCATATGGCTACACCTTC. This codes for CASSLRIGTAYGYTF.

The gene calls are TRBV6-2 or TRBV6-3 and TRBJ1-2; 9 positions match TRBD1. V shed 5 bases and J 8 bases; nucleotides not matched to a gene: 9. The CDR3 runs 14 residues. Germline-derived CDR1 and CDR2 are MNHEY and SVGEGT. In nucleotides, the CDR3 is TGTGCCAGCAGTCAGTCCCGGGACAGGGAAGGCTACACCTTC. Translated: CASSQSRDREGYTF.

Points on this clone: At one end, the junction sequence differs from germline, possibly due to a read error. In DNA, the CDR3 is TGTGCCAGCAGCTTATCCACAGGGAACCCTAGCAATCAGCCCCAGCATTTT. Encoded protein: CASSLSTGNPSNQPQHF. The J gene is TRBJ1-5, the V gene TRBV28; D is possibly TRBD1 (6 bases). The CDR3 extends over 17 amino acids. Germline assignment: CDR1 MDHEN and CDR2 SYDVKM.

A single count supports this clone. This chain connects TRBV5-1 to TRBJ2-5; D not certain. This CDR3 is 15 amino acids long. V lost 2 bases and J lost 2, with 13 bases in between. CDR1 and CDR2 (germline): SGHRS, YFSETQ. CDR3 nucleotide sequence: TGCGCCAGCAGCTTCCAGAGACCTACTCAAGAGACCCAGTACTTC. Protein sequence: CASSFQRPTQETQYF.

CDR3 sequence reads: CASSQDRLAADNEQFF. The CDR3 nucleotides read TGTGCCAGCAGCCAAGATCGGCTAGCGGCAGACAATGAGCAGTTCTTC. This rearrangement joins TRBV3-1 (or the pseudogene TRBV3-2) to TRBJ2-1, with 7 bases aligning to TRBD2. The ends lost 0 bases at V and 5 bases at J; junction bases unmatched: 7. CDR1 is LGHDT, CDR2 YNNKEL, per germline (reference sequence). This CDR3 is built from 16 residues.

This rearrangement joins TRBV4-1 to TRBJ1-6; TRBD1 is a possible D gene (5 bases). The CDR3 is made up of 16 amino acids. CDR1 is MGHRA, CDR2 YSYEKL, per germline. The V end was cut by 1 base, the J end by 4 bases, with 11 bases between. The DNA for the CDR3 is TGCGCCAGCAGCCAAGGGTTGCGACAGTATAATTCACCCCTCCACTTT. It yields the protein CASSQGLRQYNSPLHF.

The count of this clone is one. V usage is TRBV5-6 and J usage is TRBJ2-7, with 9 bases lining up with TRBD1. Germline CDR1 is SGHDT and CDR2 is YYEEEE. The CDR3 is 15 amino acids. J gave up 4 bases and V 4 bases, and 9 bases lay outside the gene matches. Here the CDR3 reads CASSEGQGHRYEQYF. CDR3 bases: TGTGCCAGCAGCGAGGGACAGGGCCACCGTTACGAGCAGTACTTC.

The J gene is TRBJ1-3, the V gene TRBV5-1; a weak D match, TRBD1 (5 bases). CDR3 length: 15 amino acids. V was shortened by 0 bases and J by 2 bases, with 9 bases between the two germline ends. Germline V gives CDR1 SGHRS, CDR2 YFSETQ. CDR3: CASSLAGNAGNTIYF. The CDR3 DNA reads as TGCGCCAGCAGCTTGGCAGGGAACGCTGGAAACACCATATATTTT.

About this clone: This sample includes further DNA sequences coding for the same CDR3. The chain is built from TRBV29-1 and TRBJ2-3; D gene uncertain. CDR1 SQVTM and CDR2 ANQGSEA come from the germline V gene. V was pared by 7 bases and J by 3 bases, with 8 bases between. This CDR3 has 11 amino acids. The CDR3 nucleotides are TGCAGCGCTAGTTTGACAGATACGCAGTATTTT. Translated, it gives CSASLTDTQYF.

This chain joins TRBV6-1 and TRBJ2-3, with D possibly TRBD2 on 5 matching bases. V lost 2 bases to trimming and J lost 0 bases, with 12 bases between them. This CDR3 is 16 amino acids long. CDR1 and CDR2 from the germline V gene are MNHNS and SASEGT. CDR3 in DNA: TGTGCCAGCAGTGAACCTGGAGCGGCTAGCACAGATACGCAGTATTTT. It specifies CASSEPGAASTDTQYF.

This clone was seen only once. This chain connects TRBV5-1 to TRBJ1-1; TRBD1 matches 7 bases. V dropped 4 bases and J dropped 5; count of bases not matched to a gene: 2. Germline V gene sequence: CDR1 SGHRS, CDR2 YFSETQ. This CDR3 comprises 12 residues. The chain's CDR3 is CASSTGQTEAFF. DNA for the CDR3: TGCGCCAGCAGCACGGGACAGACTGAAGCTTTCTTT. The variable domain in full, completed from reference TRBV5-1 and TRBJ1-1, reads KAGVTQTPRYLIKTRGQQVTLSCSPISGHRSVSWYQQTPGQGLQFLFEYFSETQRNKGNFPGRFSGRQFSNSRSEMNVSTLELGDSALYLCASSTGQTEAFFGQGTRLTVV.